The source of this T cell receptor (beta chain) is a study of T cells in Graves' hyperthyroidism and ophthalmopathy. Study-wide results and caveats: The blood repertoire included most of the expanded thyroid clonotypes above 0.001.

Germline values: CDR1 SGHAT, CDR2 FQDESV (reference sequence). The CDR3 contains 15 residues. Between the trimmed V and J ends, which lost 4 bases and 0 bases, there was a span of 13 bases. Using RNA transcripts as the source, TCR beta CDR3 regions were amplified. During a first-round RT-PCR of the TCR CDR3, the HTBI primer set was used. TCRdb passed the multiplex PCR reads through MiXCR, listing each CDR3 protein once. The table lists under 300,000 distinct CDR3 sequences, under 30% of them singletons. The table lists this clonotype with many counts. Its antigen is not known. These patients, aged 18 to 65, had recently diagnosed hyperthyroidism lasting under 2 months. The study collected blood at first hyperthyroidism diagnosis, before any ophthalmopathy symptoms arose. Using roughly 9.4 ml of fresh peripheral blood, PBMCs were prepared.

The clonotype originates from a man aged 35 to 55 with Graves' hyperthyroidism that later progressed to Graves' ophthalmopathy. The J gene is TRBJ2-7, the V gene TRBV11-1, with D perhaps matching TRBD2 (5 bases). The sample consisted of blood. The CDR3 DNA reads as TGTGCCAGCAGCTATCCAGGACTGTCCTCCTACGAGCAGTACTTC. Translation: CASSYPGLSSYEQYF.